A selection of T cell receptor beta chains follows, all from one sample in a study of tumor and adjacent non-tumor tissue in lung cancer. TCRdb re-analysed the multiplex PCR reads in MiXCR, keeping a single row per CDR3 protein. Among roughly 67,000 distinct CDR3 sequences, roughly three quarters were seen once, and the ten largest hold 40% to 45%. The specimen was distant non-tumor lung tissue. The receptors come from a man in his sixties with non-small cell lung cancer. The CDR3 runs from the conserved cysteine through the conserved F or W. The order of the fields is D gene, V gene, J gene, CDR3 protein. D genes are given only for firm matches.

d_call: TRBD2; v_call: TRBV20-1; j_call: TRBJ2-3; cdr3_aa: CSASSPAGDTDTRYF
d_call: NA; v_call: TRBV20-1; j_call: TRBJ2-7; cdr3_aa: CSARERDLEQYF
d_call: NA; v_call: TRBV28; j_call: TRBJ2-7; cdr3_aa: CASSFKMAVSLYGQYF
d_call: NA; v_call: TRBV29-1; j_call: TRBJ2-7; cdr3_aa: CSVEADSYEQYF
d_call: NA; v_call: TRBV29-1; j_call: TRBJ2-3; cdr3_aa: CSVGHGGDTRYF
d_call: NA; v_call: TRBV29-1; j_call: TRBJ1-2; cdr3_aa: CNALGILYSYTF
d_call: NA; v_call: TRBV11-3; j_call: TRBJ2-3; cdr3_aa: CASSSGLANSTDTQYF
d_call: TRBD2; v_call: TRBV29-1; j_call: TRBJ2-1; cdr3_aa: CSVAGTSGSYEQFF
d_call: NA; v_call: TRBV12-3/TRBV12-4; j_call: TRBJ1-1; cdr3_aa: CDSSLMGHTEALF
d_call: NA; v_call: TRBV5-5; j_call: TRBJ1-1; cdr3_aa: CASSVERGFEVFF
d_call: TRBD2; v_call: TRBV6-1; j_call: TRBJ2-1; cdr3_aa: CAIKTLAGDYEQFF
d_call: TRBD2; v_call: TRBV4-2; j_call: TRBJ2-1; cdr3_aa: CASSQDIAGGPSCNEQFF
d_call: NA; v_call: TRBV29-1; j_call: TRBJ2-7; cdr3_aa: CCVDQGGTYEQYF
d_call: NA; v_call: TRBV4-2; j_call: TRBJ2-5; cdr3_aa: CGNSQDRGARETQYF
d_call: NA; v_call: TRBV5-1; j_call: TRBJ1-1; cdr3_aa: CASCWTQNTEAFF
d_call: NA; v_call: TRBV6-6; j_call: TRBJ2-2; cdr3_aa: CASSFTWGARKLFF
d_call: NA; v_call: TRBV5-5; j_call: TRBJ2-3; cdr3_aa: CASSSLSTRRTDTQYF
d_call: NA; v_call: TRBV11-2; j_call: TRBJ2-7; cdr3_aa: CASSLSSGTYEQYF
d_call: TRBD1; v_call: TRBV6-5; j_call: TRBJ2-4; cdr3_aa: CASSATGAKNIQYF
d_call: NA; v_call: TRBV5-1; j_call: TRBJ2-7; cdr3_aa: CASNSGDFSSYEQYF
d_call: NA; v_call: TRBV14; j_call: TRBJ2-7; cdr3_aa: CASNQISYEQYF
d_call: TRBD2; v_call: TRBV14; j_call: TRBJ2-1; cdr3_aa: CASSPGLAGIDEQSF
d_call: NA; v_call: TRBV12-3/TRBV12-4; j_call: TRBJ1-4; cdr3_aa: CASSFGRVNEKLFF
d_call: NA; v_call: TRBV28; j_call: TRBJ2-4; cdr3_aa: CAIGGRAGAKNIQYF
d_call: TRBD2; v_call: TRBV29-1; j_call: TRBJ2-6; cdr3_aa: CGVAAGGTRVNVLTF
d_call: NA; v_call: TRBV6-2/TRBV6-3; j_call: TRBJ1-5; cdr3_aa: CASSYSSMDSHF
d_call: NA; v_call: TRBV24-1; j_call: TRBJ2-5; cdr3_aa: CATCDLKGGDLETQYF
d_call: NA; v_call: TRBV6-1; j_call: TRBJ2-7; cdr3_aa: CASSKAGAPYEQYF
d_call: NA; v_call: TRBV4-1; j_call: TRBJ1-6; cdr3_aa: CASSHVGQSQDSPLHF
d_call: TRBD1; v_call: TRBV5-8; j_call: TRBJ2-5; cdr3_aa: CAGSLVGTGEETRYF
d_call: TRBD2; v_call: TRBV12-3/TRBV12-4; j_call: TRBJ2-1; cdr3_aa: CASSPSGSLFNEQFF
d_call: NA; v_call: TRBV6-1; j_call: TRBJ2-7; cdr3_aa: CASSEALRGYEQYF
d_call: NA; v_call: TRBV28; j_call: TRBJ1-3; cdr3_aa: CASSNSVPNGNTIYF
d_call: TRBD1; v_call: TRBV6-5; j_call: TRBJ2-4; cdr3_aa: CTSSATGTKSIQYF